These 30 T cell receptor beta chains were all obtained from the same sample, sequenced in a study of T cell clonality in common variable immunodeficiency. The table came from immunoSEQ multiplex PCR; TCRdb's copy has only in-frame clones and leaves some out. This record lists tens of thousands of clones, none seen once only, and the top ten clones contain about an eighth. The specimen sequenced was peripheral blood mononuclear cells. The receptors derive from a person between 18 and 70 years old in good health.

This clone was picked up many times. Coverage ceases 3 residues before the CDR3 finishes, and the germline J gene fills in the end. This chain connects TRBV28 to TRBJ1-2; D is uncertain. Germline-derived CDR1 and CDR2 are MDHEN and SYDVKM. V was clipped by 6 bases and J by 6 bases, with 11 bases between them. The CDR3 runs 12 residues. The CDR3 reads CASRANEDGYTF. Incomplete CDR3 DNA: TGTGCCAGCAGAGCCAACGAAGATGGC.

This clone was observed at least ten times. Read data end 3 residues before the CDR3 end; the end is taken from the germline J gene. The V call is TRBV6-2 or TRBV6-3, the J call TRBJ2-5, with 8 bases that match TRBD2. Germline V gene lookup returns CDR1 MNHEY and CDR2 SVGEGT. With V trimmed by 4 bases and J by 5 bases, 15 bases remained unmatched. The CDR3 is 17 amino acids. CDR3: CASSSEITGGQVETQYF. Incomplete CDR3 DNA: TGTGCCAGCAGTTCAGAAATTACGGGGGGGCAAGTTGAGACC.

The table lists this clone with a few counts. The CDR3 extends 3 residues past the end of the read, so its final part is completed from the germline J gene. The V and J genes are TRBV18 and TRBJ2-1; 12 bases map to TRBD2. The germline V gene encodes CDR1 KGHSH and CDR2 LQKENI. There are 16 residues in the CDR3. Losses at the gene ends were 1 base for V and 9 bases for J; bases not matched to a gene: 7. The CDR3 protein is CASSPLSSGGATEQFF. Partial CDR3 DNA: TGTGCCAGCTCACCACTATCTAGCGGGGGGGCCACTGAG.

In this sample, this clone turned up many times. The read terminates 3 residues before the CDR3 end, so the remaining end is supplied by the germline J gene. This sequence joins TRBV6-4 and TRBJ2-6, with D maybe TRBD1 (6 bases). Germline-derived CDR1 and CDR2 are MRHNA and SNTAGT. The CDR3 spans 14 residues. V dropped 9 bases and J dropped 4 bases, with 13 bases sitting between them. The sequenced CDR3 bases are TGTGCCAGTCGGCGACAGGAAGGGGCCAACGTC. Residues: CASRRQEGANV. The CDR3, in full, reads CASRRQEGANVLTF.

This clone was observed at least ten times. The read ends 3 residues early relative to the CDR3; the germline J gene fills the gap. The V and J genes are TRBV19 and TRBJ2-3; TRBD2 matches at 9 bases. The CDR3 covers 15 residues. Germline CDR1 reads LNHDA; CDR2 reads SQIVND (reference sequence). The ends lost 4 bases at V and 6 bases at J; junction bases unmatched: 8. The CDR3 sequence: CASSNYGLAMDTQYF. The CDR3 DNA, read in part, is TGTGCCAGTAGTAATTACGGACTAGCGATGGATACG.

About this clone: A single base is all that separates this from a far larger clone, so a read error is likely. Read sequence stops 3 residues before the CDR3 end, and the germline J gene provides the missing end. This chain uses TRBV30 with TRBJ1-2; the D gene is possibly TRBD1 (6 bases). CDR1 GTSNPN and CDR2 SVGIG come from the germline V gene (reference sequence). The CDR3 contains 11 residues. The covered CDR3 bases are TGTGCCGGGAGTGGATACAGGGAC. Translated, it gives CAGSGYRD. The full CDR3 reads CAGSGYRDYTF.

Worth noting for this clone: The read terminates 3 residues ahead of where the CDR3 ends, so the germline J gene completes it. J is TRBJ1-4 and V is TRBV5-1; D is undetermined. The CDR3 sequence is 14 residues long. Trimming left V 2 bases short and J 0 bases short, with 5 bases between. Germline V gene lookup returns CDR1 SGHRS and CDR2 YFSETQ. The CDR3 spells CASSLQATNEKLFF. CDR3 DNA (partial): TGCGCCAGCAGCTTACAAGCAACTAATGAAAAA.

This clone was observed a few times. The read ends 3 residues shy of where the CDR3 ends; the end is completed using the germline J gene. V gene TRBV10-1 combines with J gene TRBJ2-5; TRBD1 matches at 9 bases. The CDR3 extends over 15 amino acids. The junction had 8 bases not matched to a gene; V was cut back by 6 bases and J by 3 bases. Per the germline V gene, CDR1 is WNHNN and CDR2 is SYGVQD (reference sequence). The CDR3 spells CASSRAGDREETQYF. The DNA read from the CDR3 is TGCGCCAGCAGCCGTGCAGGGGACAGGGAAGAGACC.

In its sample, this clone was seen many times. Read sequence stops 3 residues before the CDR3 end, and the germline J gene provides the missing end. The chain couples TRBV20-1 to TRBJ2-5; 13 bases are shared with TRBD2. From germline, CDR1 is DFQATT and CDR2 SNEGSKA (reference sequence). The CDR3 covers 14 residues. Trimming removed 3 bases from V and 5 bases from J; junction bases left unmatched: 3. Incomplete CDR3 DNA: TGCAGTGCTAGCGGACTAGCGGGGGTGGAGACC. Its protein is CSASGLAGVET. The CDR3 in full is CSASGLAGVETQYF.

The table lists this clone with many counts. With the read ending 3 residues before the CDR3 end, the germline J gene is used to fill in that end. The chain uses TRBV5-1 and TRBJ1-1, with D possibly being TRBD1 (5 bases). Trimming removed 3 bases at V and 1 base at J, with 10 bases between. Germline V gene data show CDR1 as SGHRS and CDR2 as YFSETQ. The CDR3 totals 14 residues. The CDR3: CASSSDNTNTEAFF. CDR3 DNA (partial): TGCGCCAGCAGCTCGGACAACACGAACACTGAA.

In this sample, this clone turned up many times. Read data end 3 residues before the CDR3 end; the end is taken from the germline J gene. The V call is TRBV20-1, the J call TRBJ2-3, with D uncertain. This CDR3 contains 11 residues. The germline V gene has CDR1 DFQATT and CDR2 SNEGSKA (reference sequence). V shed 5 bases and J shed 1 base, with 4 bases lying between them. CDR3 residues: CSASRTDTQYF. The CDR3 DNA, read in part, is TGCAGTGCTTCTCGCACAGATACG.

This clone was observed a handful of times. Read sequence stops 3 residues before the CDR3 end, and the germline J gene provides the missing end. The chain joins TRBV7-2 to TRBJ1-2; D is perhaps TRBD1 (5 bases). The CDR3 spans 12 residues. Germline V gives CDR1 SGHTA, CDR2 FQGNSA. The covered CDR3 bases are TGTGCCAGCAGCTTAGGCCAGGGAACC. It yields the protein CASSLGQGT. The CDR3 in its entirety is CASSLGQGTYTF.

The table lists this clone with many counts. The read comes to an end 3 residues before the CDR3 does, leaving the germline J gene to fill in the end. The chain has TRBV19 and TRBJ2-5, with 10 bases identical to TRBD2. V was clipped by 7 bases and J by 1 base; unmatched bases: 9. The CDR3 runs 16 residues. The V gene's germline CDR1 is LNHDA and CDR2 SQIVND (reference sequence). CDR3 residues: CASMERGGTLQETQYF. Incomplete CDR3 DNA: TGTGCCAGTATGGAGCGGGGGGGTACGCTCCAAGAGACC. The full variable domain, in which reference TRBV19 and TRBJ2-5 provide the parts outside the CDR3, is DGGITQSPKYLFRKEGQNVTLSCEQNLNHDAMYWYRQDPGQGLRLIYYSQIVNDFQKGDIAEGYSVSREKKESFPLTVTSAQKNPTAFYLCASMERGGTLQETQYFGPGTRLLVL.

This clone has a count of ten or more. The observed sequence ends 3 residues before the CDR3 terminus, with the missing tail filled in from the germline J gene. The chain joins TRBV5-5 to TRBJ1-2, with D perhaps TRBD1 (5 bases). CDR1 SGHKS and CDR2 YYEKEE come from the germline V gene (reference sequence). The V and J ends lost 4 bases and 1 base respectively, with 11 bases between them. The CDR3 is made up of 14 amino acids. The part of the CDR3 DNA that was read is TGTGCCAGCAGCCCGACGGGGGGTAACTATGGC. Its protein product is CASSPTGGNYG. The full CDR3 is CASSPTGGNYGYTF.

Many counts were recorded for this clone. The CDR3 goes on 3 residues after the read ends, and that part is filled in from the germline J gene. V and J are TRBV19 and TRBJ1-5; no firm D call. The CDR3 loop spans 15 amino acids. The V gene lost 3 bases and the J gene lost 4 bases, with 13 bases spanning the gap. Germline CDR1 LNHDA, CDR2 SQIVND (reference sequence). CDR3 amino acids: CASSITGRTNQPQHF. The sequenced CDR3 bases are TGTGCCAGTAGTATCACCGGACGGACTAATCAGCCC.

This clone appeared many times. The sequence runs out 3 residues before the end of the CDR3; the remainder is reconstructed from the germline J gene. This chain joins TRBV7-3 and TRBJ2-7; 9 nucleotides agree with TRBD1. The junction had 4 bases not matched to a gene; V was cut back by 1 base and J by 0 bases. The length of the CDR3 is 16 residues. CDR1 is SGHTA and CDR2 is FQGTGA in the germline V gene. The CDR3 is CASSLRGTGRSYEQYF. The sequenced CDR3 bases are TGTGCCAGCAGCTTAAGAGGGACAGGGCGCTCCTACGAG.

This clone was seen repeatedly, ten times or more. Sequencing ends 3 residues short of the CDR3 end; the germline J gene provides the rest. The rearrangement joins TRBV7-8 to TRBJ1-3; D possibly corresponds to TRBD1 (6 bases). V was trimmed by 5 bases and J by 0 bases, leaving 20 bases between them. CDR3 length: 18 residues. CDR1 is SGHVS, CDR2 FQNEAQ, per germline. The CDR3 loop is CASSQTVQGPRSGNTIYF. The DNA read from the CDR3 is TGTGCCAGCAGCCAGACAGTCCAGGGGCCGCGCTCTGGAAACACC.

This clone was recorded at least ten times. The read falls 3 residues short of the CDR3 end, and the missing part is taken from the germline J gene. The gene calls are TRBV7-3 and TRBJ2-2; D gene ambiguous. There are 14 residues in the CDR3. Germline loops: CDR1 SGHTA, CDR2 FQGTGA. V lost 5 bases to trimming and J lost 4 bases, with 11 bases between them. The DNA read from the CDR3 is TGTGCCAGCAGCCCTATTTCTAGCACCGGGGAG. The encoded protein is CASSPISSTGE. From start to end, the CDR3 is CASSPISSTGELFF.

Concerning this clone: The observed sequence ends 3 residues before the CDR3 terminus, with the missing tail filled in from the germline J gene. The chain carries TRBV19 and TRBJ1-2; D is undetermined. The CDR3 length is 15 residues. The V end lost 1 base, the J end lost 1 base, and 10 bases lay between the germline ends. Per germline, CDR1 LNHDA and CDR2 SQIVND (reference sequence). The CDR3 reads CASSIASGFNYGYTF. Partial CDR3 DNA: TGTGCCAGTAGTATAGCTTCGGGGTTTAACTATGGC.

The table lists this clone with many counts. The read falls 3 residues short of the CDR3 end, and the missing part is taken from the germline J gene. This chain links TRBV5-1 with TRBJ1-1, with 7 bases fitting TRBD1. Unmatched junction bases numbered 17, after V lost 2 bases and J lost 4 bases. Germline CDR1 SGHRS, CDR2 YFSETQ. The CDR3 totals 18 residues. Partial CDR3 DNA: TGCGCCAGCAGCTTTAACAGGGGAATCGGTTTCGGGGGCACTGAA. This codes for CASSFNRGIGFGGTE. From start to end, the CDR3 is CASSFNRGIGFGGTEAFF. Using reference TRBV5-1 and TRBJ1-1 for the parts outside the CDR3, the full variable domain is KAGVTQTPRYLIKTRGQQVTLSCSPISGHRSVSWYQQTPGQGLQFLFEYFSETQRNKGNFPGRFSGRQFSNSRSEMNVSTLELGDSALYLCASSFNRGIGFGGTEAFFGQGTRLTVV.

This clone showed up just a few times. The CDR3 end lies 3 residues beyond the end of the read and is filled in from the germline J gene. The rearrangement joins TRBV2 to TRBJ2-7; 10 nucleotides agree with TRBD2. V dropped 7 bases and J dropped 4; count of bases not matched to a gene: 10. The CDR3 length is 15 residues. CDR1 SNHLY and CDR2 FYNNEI come from the germline V gene. This CDR3 is CASTGDASGGYEQYF. The covered CDR3 bases are TGTGCCAGCACGGGGGATGCTAGCGGGGGTTACGAG.

About this clone itself: The read is 3 residues too short to cover the CDR3 end, so that end is filled in from the germline J gene. This chain connects TRBV6-1 to TRBJ1-3; D call uncertain. V dropped 2 bases and J dropped 0 bases, with 8 bases sitting between them. CDR1 and CDR2 (germline): MNHNS, SASEGT. This CDR3 has 15 residues. The chain's CDR3 is CASSESVASGNTIYF. The part of the CDR3 DNA that was read is TGTGCCAGCAGTGAAAGCGTTGCCTCTGGAAACACC.

This clone was seen many times. The read terminates 3 residues before the CDR3 end, so the remaining end is supplied by the germline J gene. The chain employs TRBV19 and TRBJ1-1, with D possibly TRBD1 on 6 matching bases. Germline values: CDR1 LNHDA, CDR2 SQIVND (reference sequence). Trimming removed 6 bases at V and 4 bases at J, with 18 bases between. This CDR3 comprises 15 residues. CDR3 loop: CASRPEAGRGTEAFF. The CDR3 DNA, read in part, is TGTGCCAGTAGACCCGAGGCGGGCAGGGGCACTGAA.

This clone was recorded at least ten times. The CDR3 is cut off 3 residues early in the read; its end comes from the germline J gene. The V call is TRBV5-1, the J call TRBJ1-1, with TRBD1 identical over 7 bases. After removal of 0 bases from V and 6 bases from J, the junction contained 2 bases not matched to a gene. This CDR3 has 13 residues. Germline CDR1 and CDR2: SGHRS and YFSETQ. CDR3 DNA, as far as it was read: TGCGCCAGCAGCTTGGCCGACAGGGCTGAA. Its protein is CASSLADRAE. The CDR3, in full, reads CASSLADRAEAFF. The whole variable domain, remainder taken from reference TRBV5-1 and TRBJ1-1, is KAGVTQTPRYLIKTRGQQVTLSCSPISGHRSVSWYQQTPGQGLQFLFEYFSETQRNKGNFPGRFSGRQFSNSRSEMNVSTLELGDSALYLCASSLADRAEAFFGQGTRLTVV.

This clone was observed a few times. The read terminates 3 residues ahead of where the CDR3 ends, so the germline J gene completes it. The rearrangement links TRBV19 to TRBJ2-7; 9 bases align to TRBD2. CDR1 is LNHDA and CDR2 is SQIVND in the germline V gene (reference sequence). The CDR3 loop spans 13 amino acids. Germline trimming cut 3 bases from V and 6 bases from J; bases unmatched to any gene: 3. The sequenced part of the CDR3 DNA is TGTGCCAGTAGTATCCCAGCGGGAGGCGAG. This codes for CASSIPAGGE. The full CDR3 protein reads CASSIPAGGEQYF. The full variable domain, completed using reference TRBV19 and TRBJ2-7, is DGGITQSPKYLFRKEGQNVTLSCEQNLNHDAMYWYRQDPGQGLRLIYYSQIVNDFQKGDIAEGYSVSREKKESFPLTVTSAQKNPTAFYLCASSIPAGGEQYFGPGTRLTVT.

There are many counts of this clone. Incomplete CDR3 DNA: TGTGCCAGCAGTGCGCAGGGGGGGCCC. It codes for CASSAQGGP. The whole CDR3 reads CASSAQGGPQHF. V is TRBV27 and J is TRBJ1-5, with 7 bases lining up with TRBD1. The CDR3 extends 3 residues past the end of the read, so its final part is completed from the germline J gene. The CDR3 has 12 amino acids. The V gene end was trimmed by 5 bases and the J gene end by 9 bases; junction bases not matched to a gene: 4. CDR1 is MNHEY, CDR2 SMNVEV, per germline (reference sequence).

This clone was counted a few times. The CDR3 is cut off 3 residues early in the read; its end comes from the germline J gene. This rearrangement joins TRBV2 to TRBJ1-3; weak D call: TRBD1 (6 bases). The length of the CDR3 is 16 residues. Germline V gives CDR1 SNHLY, CDR2 FYNNEI. Deletions cut 3 bases from V and 1 base from J, with 13 bases between. The CDR3 DNA, read in part, is TGTGCCAGCAGTGAGACACGGACAGCTTCTGGAAACACC. Protein sequence: CASSETRTASGNT. The full CDR3 is CASSETRTASGNTIYF.

This clone was detected a few times. The read ends 3 residues early relative to the CDR3; the germline J gene fills the gap. This chain connects TRBV20-1 to TRBJ2-3, with 8 nucleotides matching TRBD2. The CDR3 consists of 14 residues. V was pared by 0 bases and J by 1 base, with 0 bases of the junction left unmatched. In germline, CDR1 is DFQATT, CDR2 SNEGSKA (reference sequence). The covered CDR3 bases are TGCAGTGCTAGAGAAGCGGGGGGCACAGATACG. It yields the protein CSAREAGGTDT. The whole CDR3 sequence reads CSAREAGGTDTQYF.

This clone was observed many times. The CDR3 end falls 3 residues outside the read, so it is completed with the germline J gene. The rearrangement uses TRBV6-2 or TRBV6-3 and TRBJ1-4; 7 bases map to TRBD1. The CDR3 sequence is 14 residues long. With V trimmed by 6 bases and J by 5 bases, 6 bases remained unmatched. CDR1 MNHEY and CDR2 SVGEGT come from the germline V gene. Partial CDR3 DNA: TGTGCCAGCAGCTCGGGGACAGAAAATGAAAAA. Its protein is CASSSGTENEK. The complete CDR3 protein is CASSSGTENEKLFF.

This clone was picked up many times. Read sequence stops 3 residues before the CDR3 end, and the germline J gene provides the missing end. The chain carries TRBV5-1 and TRBJ1-2, with D possibly matching TRBD1 (6 bases). This CDR3 spans 15 amino acids. Looked up from germline, CDR1 is SGHRS and CDR2 is YFSETQ. Trimming removed 4 bases from V and 4 bases from J, with 17 bases in between. CDR3 DNA (partial): TGCGCCAGCAGCCAAACAGGGACGTTGAGCTATGGC. Translation: CASSQTGTLSYG. The whole CDR3 protein is CASSQTGTLSYGYTF.